The 29 T cell receptor beta chains given below trace back to one sample, sequenced in a study of persistence of HIV-infected CD4 T cells. Sequencing used immunoSEQ version 4 in survey mode. Sequenced by immunoSEQ multiplex PCR; TCRdb stores in-frame clones only, minus some. In the table there are 30,000 to 35,000 clones, about four fifths of which are singletons. These receptors have no identified antigens. The stimulus was lysate of CMV-infected fibroblasts, around 11 ug/mL. CD40L/CD69 double-negative CD45RO-high memory CD4+ T cells were collected. Sequenced here: CD4+ T cells sorted from PBMCs after approximately 19-hour stimulation, sampled from a patient who received antiretroviral therapy. The receptor set was obtained from an adult man with HIV who was CMV-seropositive.

This clone was recorded only once. The rearrangement links TRBV2 to TRBJ2-1, with 12 bases aligning to TRBD1. This CDR3 comprises 16 residues. V lost 2 bases and J lost 5; bases outside the gene matches: 4. Germline V gene sequence: CDR1 SNHLY, CDR2 FYNNEI. The CDR3 spells CASSETRDRGHNEQFF. The CDR3 bases are TGTGCCAGCAGTGAAACACGGGACAGGGGGCACAATGAGCAGTTCTTC.

In nucleotides, the CDR3 is TGTGCCAGCAGTTTACCGGTAGGATCCGGCTACACCTTC. Encoded protein: CASSLPVGSGYTF. The chain couples TRBV7-2 to TRBJ1-2; D remains ambiguous. V shed 6 bases and J shed 8 bases, with 16 bases lying between them. Germline CDR1 SGHTA, CDR2 FQGNSA. The CDR3 sequence is 13 residues long. The whole variable domain, filled in from reference TRBV7-2 and TRBJ1-2, reads GAGVSQSPSNKVTEKGKDVELRCDPISGHTALYWYRQSLGQGLEFLIYFQGNSAPDKSGLPSDRFSAERTGGSVSTLTIQRTQQEDSAVYLCASSLPVGSGYTFGSGTRLTVV.

V usage is TRBV27 and J usage is TRBJ2-5; 9 bases line up with TRBD1. Germline V gene sequence: CDR1 MNHEY, CDR2 SMNVEV (reference sequence). Germline trimming cut 10 bases from V and 3 bases from J; bases unmatched to any gene: 6. The CDR3 consists of 13 residues. CDR3 residues: CATGDRVEETQYF. DNA for the CDR3: TGTGCCACAGGGGACAGGGTGGAAGAGACCCAGTACTTC.

The chain couples TRBV7-2 to TRBJ1-1; weak D call: TRBD1 (5 bases). CDR3 size: 14 residues. In germline, CDR1 is SGHTA, CDR2 FQGNSA. V lost 5 bases to trimming and J lost 0 bases, with 10 bases between them. The CDR3 bases are TGTGCCAGCAGCCGCGGGACGGTGAACACTGAAGCTTTCTTT. The encoded protein is CASSRGTVNTEAFF.

The chain links TRBV19 to TRBJ1-1; 10 positions match TRBD1. The V segment lost 9 bases and the J segment 4 bases; nucleotides outside the gene matches: 8. The germline gives CDR1 LNHDA, CDR2 SQIVND (reference sequence). The length of the CDR3 is 14 residues. This CDR3 is CASHLRDRGTEAFF. The CDR3 DNA reads TGTGCCAGCCACCTCCGGGACAGGGGCACTGAAGCTTTCTTT.

The V call is TRBV11-1, the J call TRBJ2-5, with a tentative D call TRBD1 (6 bases). Germline V gene sequence: CDR1 SGHAT, CDR2 FQDESV (reference sequence). V lost 1 base and J 7 bases, leaving 16 bases between the germline ends. The CDR3 sequence is 15 residues long. The CDR3 reads CASSLETGTMGTQYF. DNA of the CDR3: TGTGCCAGCAGCTTAGAAACCGGGACAATGGGGACCCAGTACTTC.

The chain links TRBV28 to TRBJ1-2; a weak D match, TRBD1 (6 bases). This CDR3 has 13 amino acids. Germline-derived CDR1 and CDR2 are MDHEN and SYDVKM. Trimming stripped 6 bases from V and 5 bases from J, with 13 bases between. CDR3 in DNA: TGTGCCAGCAGCCAAGGGGGAGTTTATGGCTACACCTTC. Translated, it gives CASSQGGVYGYTF.

The chain has TRBV5-1 and TRBJ2-3, with D perhaps matching TRBD2 (6 bases). This CDR3 region has 16 residues. The V gene's germline CDR1 is SGHRS and CDR2 YFSETQ. V lost 4 bases, J lost 0 bases, and 15 bases lay in between. The CDR3 reads CASSQTGLLSTDTQYF. The CDR3 DNA reads TGCGCCAGCAGCCAAACGGGACTGTTAAGCACAGATACGCAGTATTTT.

The rearrangement joins TRBV3-1 (or the pseudogene TRBV3-2) to TRBJ2-3; no firm D call. V was shortened by 0 bases and J by 0 bases, with 4 bases between the two germline ends. CDR1 is LGHDT and CDR2 is YNNKEL in the germline V gene (reference sequence). This CDR3 comprises 14 residues. The DNA for the CDR3 is TGTGCCAGCAGCCAAGACCGGAGCACAGATACGCAGTATTTT. As protein: CASSQDRSTDTQYF.

V usage is TRBV7-6 and J usage is TRBJ1-6; 7 bases are a match to TRBD1. This CDR3 comprises 16 residues. V was clipped by 1 base and J by 6 bases; unmatched bases: 6. Germline assignment: CDR1 SGHVS and CDR2 FNYEAQ. CDR3 DNA sequence: TGTGCCAGCAGCTTAGGAAACAGGGGAGCTAATTCACCCCTCCACTTT. Its translation: CASSLGNRGANSPLHF.

The CDR3 nucleotides are TGTGCCAGTAGACAAGCGGGGCGCACAGATACGCAGTATTTT. Translation gives CASRQAGRTDTQYF. V usage is TRBV19 and J usage is TRBJ2-3; the match to TRBD2 covers 7 bases. The V segment lost 6 bases and the J segment 1 base; nucleotides outside the gene matches: 4. This CDR3 has 14 residues. Germline lookup yields CDR1 LNHDA and CDR2 SQIVND (reference sequence).

This chain joins TRBV5-4 and TRBJ1-1, with D unclear. Germline V lookup: CDR1 SGHNT, CDR2 YYREEE (reference sequence). V lost 0 bases, J lost 5 bases, and 8 bases lay in between. The CDR3 contains 13 residues. CDR3 sequence reads: CASSLERRTEAFF. Here the CDR3 DNA reads TGTGCCAGCAGCTTGGAAAGGAGAACTGAAGCTTTCTTT.

The chain uses TRBV6-5 and TRBJ2-7; 13 bases agree with TRBD2. From germline, CDR1 is MNHEY and CDR2 SVGAGI. This CDR3 has 15 amino acids. Germline trimming cut 6 bases from V and 4 bases from J; bases unmatched to any gene: 6. In DNA form, the CDR3 reads TGTGCCAGCAGCCATGGACTAGCGGGGGCGTACGAGCAGTACTTC. The encoded protein is CASSHGLAGAYEQYF.

The chain uses TRBV4-3 and TRBJ1-1; D is ambiguous. CDR3 length: 13 amino acids. Germline values: CDR1 LGHNA, CDR2 YSLEER. With 0 bases removed from V and 5 bases from J, the gap between germline ends came to 7 bases. As DNA, the CDR3 is TGCGCCAGCAGCCAAGATCCCGATACTGAAGCTTTCTTT. It yields the protein CASSQDPDTEAFF.

The chain carries TRBV6-1 and TRBJ2-3; 13 bases align to TRBD2. CDR3 size: 20 residues. CDR1 and CDR2 (germline): MNHNS, SASEGT. With V trimmed by 3 bases and J by 0 bases, 12 bases remained unmatched. The CDR3 reads CASSDGLPTSGGRSTDTQYF. CDR3 sequence (DNA): TGTGCCAGCAGTGATGGTCTACCGACTAGCGGGGGGCGTAGCACAGATACGCAGTATTTT.

The chain couples TRBV4-2 to TRBJ1-1; no firm D call. In germline, CDR1 is LGHNA, CDR2 YNFKEQ. The germline V and J ends were trimmed by 1 base and 2 bases, with 20 bases remaining between them. The CDR3 runs 18 residues. The CDR3 DNA follows: TGTGCCAGCAGCCAAGCCACTACTTACAGCGCCCAAAACACTGAAGCTTTCTTT. It specifies CASSQATTYSAQNTEAFF.

The J gene is TRBJ1-5, the V gene TRBV27; weak D call: TRBD1 (5 bases). The CDR3 consists of 14 residues. Trimming took 6 bases from V and 4 from J, leaving 13 bases between them. Germline CDR1 and CDR2: MNHEY and SMNVEV (reference sequence). The DNA of the CDR3 is TGTGCCAGCAGCCCGGGACGGACTAATCAGCCCCAGCATTTT. This sequence encodes CASSPGRTNQPQHF.

The chain carries TRBV6-5 and TRBJ1-4, with a possible D match to TRBD1 (5 bases). The germline V and J ends were trimmed by 10 bases and 0 bases, with 15 bases remaining between them. There are 15 residues in the CDR3. Germline V gives CDR1 MNHEY, CDR2 SVGAGI. The CDR3 spells CATAGGPATNEKLFF. The CDR3 nucleotides are TGTGCCACGGCGGGGGGACCCGCAACTAATGAAAAACTGTTTTTT.

In its sample, this clone was seen a few times. The chain recombines TRBV10-1 with TRBJ2-2; D is undetermined. The germline V gene encodes CDR1 WNHNN and CDR2 SYGVQD (reference sequence). V shed 3 bases and J shed 4 bases, with 0 bases lying between them. The CDR3 has 11 amino acids. The DNA for the CDR3 is TGCGCCAGCAGTGACACCGGGGAGCTGTTTTTT. Encoded protein: CASSDTGELFF.

This chain connects TRBV7-9 to TRBJ2-3; D not certain. Germline CDR1 and CDR2: SEHNR and FQNEAQ (reference sequence). V gave up 1 base and J gave up 3 bases, with 8 bases separating them. The CDR3 consists of 14 residues. CDR3 sequence (DNA): TGTGCCAGCAGCTTAGGCTTTCGAACAGATACGCAGTATTTT. Protein sequence: CASSLGFRTDTQYF.

The chain recombines TRBV5-1 with TRBJ2-7, with TRBD2 identical over 7 bases. The trim removed 1 base at V and 2 bases at J, leaving 3 bases unmatched. CDR3 length: 14 residues. CDR1 is SGHRS and CDR2 is YFSETQ in the germline V gene. The CDR3 is CASSLNRGAYEQYF. CDR3 nucleotides: TGCGCCAGCAGCTTGAATCGGGGGGCCTACGAGCAGTACTTC. Full variable domain (remainder filled in from reference TRBV5-1 and TRBJ2-7): KAGVTQTPRYLIKTRGQQVTLSCSPISGHRSVSWYQQTPGQGLQFLFEYFSETQRNKGNFPGRFSGRQFSNSRSEMNVSTLELGDSALYLCASSLNRGAYEQYFGPGTRLTVT.

The J gene is TRBJ2-2, the V gene TRBV7-6, with D possibly being TRBD1 (5 bases). The CDR3 sequence is 13 residues long. Germline V gene data show CDR1 as SGHVS and CDR2 as FNYEAQ. Trimming stripped 5 bases from V and 3 bases from J, with 7 bases between. The CDR3 DNA follows: TGTGCCAGCAGCCAGGGCGACACCGGGGAGCTGTTTTTT. Residues: CASSQGDTGELFF.

This clone was seen only once. The chain carries TRBV30 and TRBJ2-6; D perhaps matches TRBD1 (5 bases). Trimming pared 0 bases from V and 4 bases from J, leaving 10 bases between. Germline V gene sequence: CDR1 GTSNPN, CDR2 SVGIG (reference sequence). The CDR3 spans 15 residues. The chain's CDR3 is CAWSVDSAGANVLTF. In nucleotides, the CDR3 is TGTGCCTGGAGTGTAGACAGTGCAGGGGCCAACGTCCTGACTTTC.

This clone appeared a single time. J is TRBJ1-1 and V is TRBV6-4; 8 bases are shared with TRBD1. V shed 5 bases and J 4 bases; nucleotides not matched to a gene: 3. The germline gives CDR1 MRHNA, CDR2 SNTAGT. The CDR3 length is 13 residues. DNA of the CDR3: TGTGCCAGCAGTCTACAGGGGGGCACTGAAGCTTTCTTT. Amino acid sequence: CASSLQGGTEAFF.

The chain recombines TRBV6-5 with TRBJ1-6; D unresolved. CDR3 size: 15 residues. From germline, CDR1 is MNHEY and CDR2 SVGAGI. V lost 2 bases to trimming and J lost 10 bases, with 15 bases between them. As DNA, the CDR3 is TGTGCCAGCAGTTACGGTAGCCCGCTATACTCACCCCTCCACTTT. As protein: CASSYGSPLYSPLHF.

The chain uses TRBV5-6 and TRBJ1-2; D not certain. Trimming removed 4 bases from V and 4 bases from J, with 14 bases in between. This CDR3 has 14 amino acids. Germline CDR1 is SGHDT and CDR2 is YYEEEE. CDR3 in amino acids: CASSPTENFYGYTF. The CDR3, as DNA: TGTGCCAGCAGCCCCACAGAGAATTTCTATGGCTACACCTTC.

V gene TRBV6-5 combines with J gene TRBJ1-6, with 9 bases aligning to TRBD1. J was trimmed by 13 bases and V by 6 bases; bases with no gene match: 4. The CDR3 contains 12 residues. Germline values: CDR1 MNHEY, CDR2 SVGAGI. Here the CDR3 DNA reads TGTGCCAGCAGCCCGGGGACAGGGCCCCTCCACTTT. Its protein product is CASSPGTGPLHF.

This clone was detected once. CDR3 residues: CASSSIGGGGSTDTQYF. The CDR3 region has the DNA TGTGCCAGCAGCTCGATAGGCGGTGGGGGATCGACAGATACGCAGTATTTT. The chain employs TRBV7-9 and TRBJ2-3, with D tentatively TRBD1 or TRBD2 (5 bases each). Germline lookup yields CDR1 SEHNR and CDR2 FQNEAQ (reference sequence). This CDR3 spans 17 amino acids. The V and J ends lost 4 bases and 3 bases respectively, with 20 bases between them.

The chain employs TRBV29-1 and TRBJ2-5, with 10 bases that match TRBD1. This CDR3 is 13 amino acids long. Germline CDR1 is SQVTM and CDR2 is ANQGSEA. The junction had 6 bases not matched to a gene; V was cut back by 6 bases and J by 5 bases. The CDR3 spells CSVGTGVVETQYF. For the CDR3, the DNA is TGCAGCGTCGGGACAGGGGTAGTGGAGACCCAGTACTTC.